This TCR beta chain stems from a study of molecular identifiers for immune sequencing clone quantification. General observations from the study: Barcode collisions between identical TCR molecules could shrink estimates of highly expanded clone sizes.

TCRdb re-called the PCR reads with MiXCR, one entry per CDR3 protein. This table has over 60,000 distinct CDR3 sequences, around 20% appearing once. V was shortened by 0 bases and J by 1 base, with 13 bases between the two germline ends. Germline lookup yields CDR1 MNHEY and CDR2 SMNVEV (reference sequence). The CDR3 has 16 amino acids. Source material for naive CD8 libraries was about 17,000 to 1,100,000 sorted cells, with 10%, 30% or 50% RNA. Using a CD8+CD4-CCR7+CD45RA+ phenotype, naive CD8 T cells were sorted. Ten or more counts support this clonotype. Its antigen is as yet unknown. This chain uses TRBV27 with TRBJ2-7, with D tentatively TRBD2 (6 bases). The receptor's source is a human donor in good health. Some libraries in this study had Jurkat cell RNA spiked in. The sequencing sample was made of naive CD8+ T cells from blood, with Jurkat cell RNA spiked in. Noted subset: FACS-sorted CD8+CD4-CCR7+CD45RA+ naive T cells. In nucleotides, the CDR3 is TGTGCCAGCAGTTTATCGGGCGGGGAAAAATCCTACGAGCAGTACTTC. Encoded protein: CASSLSGGEKSYEQYF.